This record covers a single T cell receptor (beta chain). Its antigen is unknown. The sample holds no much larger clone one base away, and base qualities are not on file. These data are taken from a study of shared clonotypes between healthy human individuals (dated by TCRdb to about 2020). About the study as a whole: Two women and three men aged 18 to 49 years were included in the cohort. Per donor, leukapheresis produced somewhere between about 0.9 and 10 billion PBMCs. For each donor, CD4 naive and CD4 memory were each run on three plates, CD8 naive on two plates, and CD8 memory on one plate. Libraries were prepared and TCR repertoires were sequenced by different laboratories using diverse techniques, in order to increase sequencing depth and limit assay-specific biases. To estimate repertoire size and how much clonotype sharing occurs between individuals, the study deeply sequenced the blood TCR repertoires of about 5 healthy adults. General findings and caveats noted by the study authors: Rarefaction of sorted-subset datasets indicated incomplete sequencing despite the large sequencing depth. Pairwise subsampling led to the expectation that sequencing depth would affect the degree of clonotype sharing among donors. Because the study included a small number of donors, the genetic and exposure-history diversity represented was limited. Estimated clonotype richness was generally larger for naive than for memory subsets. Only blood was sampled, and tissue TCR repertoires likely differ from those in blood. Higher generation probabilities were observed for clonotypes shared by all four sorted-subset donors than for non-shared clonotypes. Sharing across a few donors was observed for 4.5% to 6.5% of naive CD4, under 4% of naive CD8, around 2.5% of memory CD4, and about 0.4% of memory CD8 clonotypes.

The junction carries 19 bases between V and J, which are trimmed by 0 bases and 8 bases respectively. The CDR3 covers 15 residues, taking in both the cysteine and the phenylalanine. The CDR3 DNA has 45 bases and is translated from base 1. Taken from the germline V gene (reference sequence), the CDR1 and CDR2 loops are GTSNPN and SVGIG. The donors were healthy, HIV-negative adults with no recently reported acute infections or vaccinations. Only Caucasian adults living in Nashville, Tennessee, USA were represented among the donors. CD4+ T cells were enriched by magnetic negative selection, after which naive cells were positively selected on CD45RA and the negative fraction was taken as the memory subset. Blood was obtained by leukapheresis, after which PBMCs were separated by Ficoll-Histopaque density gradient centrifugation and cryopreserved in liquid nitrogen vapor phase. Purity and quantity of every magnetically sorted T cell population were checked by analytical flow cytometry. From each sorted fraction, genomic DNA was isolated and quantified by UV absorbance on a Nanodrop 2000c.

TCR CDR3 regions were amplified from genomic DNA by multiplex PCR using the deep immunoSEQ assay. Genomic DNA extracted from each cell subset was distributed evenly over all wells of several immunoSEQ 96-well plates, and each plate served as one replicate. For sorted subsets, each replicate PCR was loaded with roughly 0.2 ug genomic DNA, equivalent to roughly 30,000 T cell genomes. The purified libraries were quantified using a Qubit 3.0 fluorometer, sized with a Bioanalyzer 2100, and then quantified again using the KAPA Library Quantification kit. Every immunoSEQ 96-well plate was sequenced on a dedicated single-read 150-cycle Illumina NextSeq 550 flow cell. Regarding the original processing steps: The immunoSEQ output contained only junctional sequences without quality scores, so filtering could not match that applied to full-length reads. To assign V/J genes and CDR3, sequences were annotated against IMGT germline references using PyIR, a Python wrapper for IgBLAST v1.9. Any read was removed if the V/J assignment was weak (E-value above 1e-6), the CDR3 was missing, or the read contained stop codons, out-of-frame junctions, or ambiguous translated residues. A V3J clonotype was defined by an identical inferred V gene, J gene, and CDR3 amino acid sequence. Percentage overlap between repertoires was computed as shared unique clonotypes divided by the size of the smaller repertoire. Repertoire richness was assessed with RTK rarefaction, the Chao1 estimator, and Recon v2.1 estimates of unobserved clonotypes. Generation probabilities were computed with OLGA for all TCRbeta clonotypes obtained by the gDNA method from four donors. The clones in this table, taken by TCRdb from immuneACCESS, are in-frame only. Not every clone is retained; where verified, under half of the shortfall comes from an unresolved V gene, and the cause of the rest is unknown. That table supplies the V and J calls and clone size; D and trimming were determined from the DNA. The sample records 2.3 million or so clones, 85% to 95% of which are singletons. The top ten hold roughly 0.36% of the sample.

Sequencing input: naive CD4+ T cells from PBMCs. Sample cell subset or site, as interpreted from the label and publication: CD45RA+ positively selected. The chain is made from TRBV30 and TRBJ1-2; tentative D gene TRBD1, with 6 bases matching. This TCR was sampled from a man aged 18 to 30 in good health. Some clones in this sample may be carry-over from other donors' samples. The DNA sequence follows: TGTGCCTGGAGTGTACAGGGTCAGGGTAGGGGAGGCTACACCTTC. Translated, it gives CAWSVQGQGRGGYTF.